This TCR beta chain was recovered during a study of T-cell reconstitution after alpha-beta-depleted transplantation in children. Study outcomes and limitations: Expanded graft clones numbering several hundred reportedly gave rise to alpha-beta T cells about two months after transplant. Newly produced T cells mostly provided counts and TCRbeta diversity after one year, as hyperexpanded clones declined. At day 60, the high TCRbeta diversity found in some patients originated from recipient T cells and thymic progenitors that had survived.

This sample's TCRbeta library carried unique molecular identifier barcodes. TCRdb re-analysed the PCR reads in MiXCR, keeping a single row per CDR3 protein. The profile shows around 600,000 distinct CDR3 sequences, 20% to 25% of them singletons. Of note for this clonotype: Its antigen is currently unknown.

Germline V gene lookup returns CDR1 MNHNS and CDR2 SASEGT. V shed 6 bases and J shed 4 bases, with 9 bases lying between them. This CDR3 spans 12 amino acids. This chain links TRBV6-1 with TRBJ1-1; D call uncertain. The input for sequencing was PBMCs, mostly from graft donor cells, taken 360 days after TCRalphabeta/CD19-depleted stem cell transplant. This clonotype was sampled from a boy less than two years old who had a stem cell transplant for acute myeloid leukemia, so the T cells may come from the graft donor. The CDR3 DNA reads TGTGCCAGCAGGGAACATCTCACTGAAGCTTTCTTT. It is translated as CASREHLTEAFF.